This entry lists 9 T cell receptor beta chains sequenced from one sample in a study of cytomegalovirus exposure and HLA in healthy donors. TCRdb's table, derived via immunoSEQ multiplex PCR, lists solely in-frame clones and lacks some. The data hold hundreds of thousands of clones, with roughly 90% observed a single time. Input material: PBMCs. These receptors all stem from a woman between 18 and 30 years old in good health and CMV-seronegative.

The chain carries TRBV7-2 and TRBJ2-1; D may be TRBD2 (6 bases). The CDR3 runs 15 residues. Trimming shortened V by 8 bases and J by 8 bases, and 22 bases separated the two germline ends. The germline CDR1 and CDR2 sequences are SGHTA and FQGNSA. The CDR3 sequence is CASRAGRSPRDEQFF. The CDR3 coding sequence is TGTGCCAGCCGCGCGGGACGGAGCCCGAGGGATGAGCAGTTCTTC.

The genes are TRBV5-1 and TRBJ2-3, with TRBD2 as a possible D gene (5 bases). The CDR3 runs 17 residues. Germline lookup yields CDR1 SGHRS and CDR2 YFSETQ. V lost 4 bases and J 8 bases, leaving 26 bases between the germline ends. This CDR3 reads CASSPGKRILNVLTQYF. The CDR3 DNA follows: TGCGCCAGCAGCCCGGGAAAAAGGATTTTAAACGTCCTTACGCAGTATTTT.

V is TRBV5-4 and J is TRBJ1-1, with D perhaps TRBD1 (5 bases). The germline V and J ends were trimmed by 4 bases and 2 bases, with 21 bases remaining between them. The CDR3 runs 17 residues. CDR1 SGHNT and CDR2 YYREEE come from the germline V gene (reference sequence). Written as DNA, the CDR3 is TGTGCCAGCAGCCGTCGGGCGGCAGGGACTACAAACACTGAAGCTTTCTTT. Its translation is CASSRRAAGTTNTEAFF.

This chain connects TRBV7-3 to TRBJ2-1; D possibly corresponds to TRBD2 (5 bases). Germline lookup yields CDR1 SGHTA and CDR2 FQGTGA. The CDR3 contains 16 residues. Deletions cut 2 bases from V and 0 bases from J, with 11 bases between. Here the CDR3 reads CASSLEGRSSYNEQFF. The CDR3 DNA sequence: TGTGCCAGCAGCTTAGAAGGGAGAAGCTCCTACAATGAGCAGTTCTTC.

V and J are TRBV7-3 and TRBJ2-5; tentatively, D is TRBD2 (5 bases). Trimming removed 5 bases from V and 6 bases from J, with 13 bases in between. The V gene's germline CDR1 is SGHTA and CDR2 FQGTGA. The CDR3 is 13 amino acids. CDR3 protein: CASSPIPGKTQYF. The DNA for the CDR3 is TGTGCCAGCAGCCCCATACCGGGAAAGACCCAGTACTTC.

J is TRBJ2-7 and V is TRBV7-9; D is possibly TRBD1 (5 bases). The CDR3 covers 17 residues. CDR1 is SEHNR and CDR2 is FQNEAQ in the germline V gene (reference sequence). Trimming cost V 4 bases and J 2 bases, with 21 bases left between them. The CDR3 DNA reads TGTGCCAGCAGCTCGTACTCGGCGGCAGGGAATCCCTACGAGCAGTACTTC. It specifies CASSSYSAAGNPYEQYF.

The CDR3 DNA reads as TGTGCCAGCAGTGTCTCGAACACTGAAGCTTTCTTT. It codes for CASSVSNTEAFF. The gene calls are TRBV6-1 and TRBJ1-1; no clear D gene. The CDR3 spans 12 residues. V lost 4 bases and J lost 1, with 4 bases in between. Germline CDR1 is MNHNS and CDR2 is SASEGT.

The rearrangement links TRBV4-1 to TRBJ1-1; D might be TRBD1 (6 bases). Trimming shortened V by 3 bases and J by 2 bases, and 10 bases separated the two germline ends. Germline V gives CDR1 MGHRA, CDR2 YSYEKL. CDR3 length equals 14 residues. This CDR3 is CASSHLRGNTEAFF. In DNA form, the CDR3 reads TGCGCCAGCAGCCATCTCAGGGGCAACACTGAAGCTTTCTTT.

This chain links TRBV5-1 with TRBJ2-4, with 10 bases aligning to TRBD2. The CDR3 has 14 amino acids. The germline V gene encodes CDR1 SGHRS and CDR2 YFSETQ. Unmatched junction bases numbered 4, after V lost 3 bases and J lost 7 bases. The CDR3 loop is CASSSSGSRNIQYF. The CDR3 nucleotides are TGCGCCAGCAGCTCTAGCGGGAGTAGGAACATTCAGTACTTC.